Described below is a single T cell receptor beta chain sequence and its context. What it recognizes is unknown. This record comes from a study of shared clonotypes between healthy human individuals. As for the study in general: Every donor yielded three CD4 naive, three CD4 memory, two CD8 naive and one CD8 memory plate. Whole-study results and caveats: Across subsets, estimated richness was generally greater for naive than for memory populations.

Assay execution took place at the deep level. Under the authors' procedure: As immunoSEQ supplied junction-only sequences (without quality scores), filtering differed. Libraries were prepared by immunoSEQ multiplex PCR; TCRdb keeps only in-frame clonotypes and omits some of them. Clone size and the V and J calls come from that table; the DNA yielded D and trimming. The sample consists of roughly 2.2 million clones, roughly 93% of them appearing once. CDR1 and CDR2 (germline): SGHDT, YYEEEE. Trimming took 0 bases from V and 0 from J, leaving 12 bases between them. CDR3 length: 16 residues. The TCR comes from a man aged 18 to 30 in good health. Some clones in this sample may be carry-over from other donors' samples. V gene TRBV5-6 combines with J gene TRBJ1-2, with a tentative D call TRBD1 (5 bases). Sample: naive CD4+ T cells from PBMCs. The subset here: CD45RA+ positively selected. The CDR3 nucleotides are TGTGCCAGCAGCTTGGTTGGGGACCTAACTAACTATGGCTACACCTTC. Its translation is CASSLVGDLTNYGYTF.